The 11 T cell receptor beta chains reported below all come from one sample, sequenced in a study of cytomegalovirus exposure and HLA in healthy donors. It was with 60 Vbeta and 13 Jbeta primers that the PCR ran. Libraries were prepared by immunoSEQ multiplex PCR; TCRdb keeps only in-frame clonotypes and omits some of them. The sample has about 190,000 clones; about 89% are singletons. Sequencing used PBMCs. These receptors all come from a man in his thirties or forties in good health and CMV-seronegative.

This chain joins TRBV6-6 and TRBJ1-2; 10 nucleotides agree with TRBD1. In germline, CDR1 is MNHNY, CDR2 SVGAGI (reference sequence). There are 15 residues in the CDR3. V trimming: 5 bases; J trimming: 6 bases; junction bases outside the gene matches: 9. CDR3 sequence (DNA): TGTGCCAGCAGTACTCGGGACAGGGGAGGGGATGGCTACACCTTC. It yields the protein CASSTRDRGGDGYTF.

This clone occurred a few times. This chain uses TRBV7-2 with TRBJ2-3, with 12 bases matching TRBD2. J gave up 0 bases and V 2 bases, and 9 bases lay outside the gene matches. Germline V CDR1 and CDR2: SGHTA, FQGNSA. CDR3 length: 19 amino acids. The CDR3 reads CASSLIWLAGGDSTDTQYF. The CDR3, as DNA: TGTGCCAGCAGCTTAATTTGGCTAGCGGGGGGGGATAGCACAGATACGCAGTATTTT.

The gene calls are TRBV15 and TRBJ1-4, with 7 nucleotides matching TRBD1. The ends lost 4 bases at V and 7 bases at J; junction bases unmatched: 9. This CDR3 spans 15 amino acids. Looked up from germline, CDR1 is LNHNV and CDR2 is YYDKDF (reference sequence). The CDR3 bases are TGTGCCACCAGCAATCGACAGGGAAGTATTGAAAAACTGTTTTTT. Its protein product is CATSNRQGSIEKLFF.

V usage is TRBV30 and J usage is TRBJ2-2; the D is unclear. CDR3 length: 13 amino acids. V lost 0 bases and J 5 bases, leaving 7 bases between the germline ends. Looked up from germline, CDR1 is GTSNPN and CDR2 is SVGIG (reference sequence). The CDR3: CAWSVVETGELFF. The CDR3 DNA reads TGTGCCTGGAGTGTGGTAGAGACCGGGGAGCTGTTTTTT.

The chain has TRBV4-1 and TRBJ2-2; TRBD1 matches at 9 bases. Trimming at V came to 7 bases and at J to 4 bases, leaving 7 bases not matched to a gene. CDR1 MGHRA and CDR2 YSYEKL come from the germline V gene. The CDR3 consists of 15 residues. CDR3 region: CASIWDRDSTGELFF. The CDR3 nucleotides read TGCGCCAGCATTTGGGACAGGGACTCCACCGGGGAGCTGTTTTTT.

The chain joins TRBV25-1 to TRBJ2-7, with TRBD1 matching 7 bases. Germline loops: CDR1 MGHDK, CDR2 SYGVNS. V was clipped by 5 bases and J by 7 bases; unmatched bases: 8. This CDR3 spans 13 amino acids. The CDR3: CASSLTDRVEQYF. The DNA for the CDR3 is TGTGCCAGCAGTCTTACTGACAGGGTAGAGCAGTACTTC.

V usage is TRBV6-6 and J usage is TRBJ1-2; a possible D gene is TRBD1 (6 bases). Trimming shortened V by 0 bases and J by 10 bases, and 15 bases separated the two germline ends. Germline CDR1 reads MNHNY; CDR2 reads SVGAGI (reference sequence). This CDR3 contains 14 residues. CDR3 in amino acids: CASSYSRQDFDYTF. CDR3 nucleotide sequence: TGTGCCAGCAGTTACTCAAGACAGGACTTTGACTACACCTTC.

J is TRBJ2-4 and V is TRBV18; 7 bases match TRBD1. The V segment lost 3 bases and the J segment 7 bases; nucleotides outside the gene matches: 6. This CDR3 comprises 14 residues. Germline CDR1 is KGHSH and CDR2 is LQKENI. CDR3 in amino acids: CASSPRQGLNIQYF. Here the CDR3 DNA reads TGTGCCAGCTCACCCCGACAGGGTTTGAACATTCAGTACTTC.

The rearrangement joins TRBV19 to TRBJ2-6, with D possibly TRBD1 on 6 matching bases. The germline V gene encodes CDR1 LNHDA and CDR2 SQIVND (reference sequence). The ends were cut back, 10 bases at V and 2 bases at J, with 24 bases in the middle. The CDR3 has 18 amino acids. The CDR3 reads CATTQLGLRGTGANVLTF. The CDR3 DNA reads as TGTGCCACCACCCAGTTGGGGCTCAGGGGTACTGGGGCCAACGTCCTGACTTTC.

This sequence joins TRBV7-9 and TRBJ1-2, with a possible D match to TRBD1 (6 bases). The germline V and J ends were trimmed by 5 bases and 8 bases, with 15 bases remaining between them. The CDR3 loop spans 13 amino acids. Germline-derived CDR1 and CDR2 are SEHNR and FQNEAQ (reference sequence). CDR3 protein: CASSPGQLDGYTF. CDR3 coding DNA: TGTGCCAGCAGCCCGGGACAATTGGACGGCTACACCTTC.

This chain connects TRBV19 to TRBJ1-5, with D possibly matching TRBD1 (5 bases). This CDR3 region has 17 residues. V lost 3 bases and J 1 base, leaving 16 bases between the germline ends. CDR1 LNHDA and CDR2 SQIVND come from the germline V gene (reference sequence). Here the CDR3 DNA reads TGTGCCAGTAGTATGGGGTGGAGGGGACGGAGCAATCAGCCCCAGCATTTT. Its protein is CASSMGWRGRSNQPQHF.